This TCR beta chain came from a study of shared clonotypes between healthy human individuals. Study-wide context: Each donor contributed plates that comprised three CD4 naive, three CD4 memory, two CD8 naive and one CD8 memory.

Naive CD8 populations comprised CD45RO-negative cells positively selected for CCR7, excluding terminally differentiated effector memory CD45RA+ cells. HIV-negative, healthy adults without recent acute infections or vaccinations were the donors. Sorted-subset replicate PCR reactions contained roughly 210 ng DNA, corresponding to approximately 30,000 T cell genomes. Only in-frame clones appear in the TCRdb table, and some are missing; sequencing was by immunoSEQ multiplex PCR. Seen here are some 2.1 million clones, just under 95% observed once, and the top ten hold about 1.6%. To note about this clone: The antigen remains unidentified.

Study-wide findings and caveats: The authors expected sequencing depth to affect clonotype sharing among donors.

Sequencing used naive CD8+ T cells from PBMCs. The TCR originated in a man younger than 35 in good health. Some clones in this sample may be carry-over from other donors' samples.

For the CDR3, the DNA is TGCGCCAGCAGCCAAGTGGCTAGCGGGAGACTGTTCGATGAGCAGTTCTTC. Translating gives CASSQVASGRLFDEQFF. This chain links TRBV4-3 with TRBJ2-1; 10 positions agree with TRBD2. Unmatched junction bases numbered 11, after V lost 1 base and J lost 8 bases. The CDR3 has 17 amino acids. The germline V gene encodes CDR1 LGHNA and CDR2 YSLEER.